The next 19 T cell receptor beta chains were all read from a single sample in a study of molecular identifiers for immune sequencing clone quantification. MiXCR, run by TCRdb on the PCR reads, gives a single entry per CDR3 protein. Among over 100,000 distinct CDR3 sequences listed, 30% to 35% were seen once. Sequenced material: naive CD8+ T cells from blood, with Jurkat cell RNA spiked in. This sample's subset: FACS-sorted CD8+CD4-CCR7+CD45RA+ naive T cells. Receptors originate from a human donor in good health. Some libraries in this study had Jurkat cell RNA spiked in.

The chain recombines TRBV19 with TRBJ1-2; maybe TRBD1 (5 bases). Trimming took off 3 bases at V and 8 bases at J, with 13 bases between the two ends. CDR3 length: 13 residues. Germline CDR1 reads LNHDA; CDR2 reads SQIVND (reference sequence). CDR3 sequence: CASSIGGVQGYTF. The CDR3 DNA follows: TGTGCCAGTAGTATTGGAGGGGTACAAGGCTACACCTTC.

In this sample, this clonotype turned up a few times. J is TRBJ2-2 and V is TRBV6-2 or TRBV6-3; tentatively, D is TRBD1 (5 bases). Trimming took 10 bases from V and 5 from J, leaving 8 bases between them. Per the germline V gene, CDR1 is MNHEY and CDR2 is SVGEGT. This CDR3 is 11 amino acids long. DNA for the CDR3: TGTGCCACGACAGATACCGGGGAGCTGTTTTTT. Protein: CATTDTGELFF.

This clonotype was counted between two and nine times. The chain uses TRBV6-5 and TRBJ1-2; D is unresolved. Trimming removed 6 bases from V and 4 bases from J, with 15 bases in between. CDR3 length equals 14 residues. CDR1 MNHEY and CDR2 SVGAGI come from the germline V gene. The CDR3 nucleotides are TGTGCCAGCAGCCCCCTGGGCAGAGTCTATGGCTACACCTTC. This gives the protein CASSPLGRVYGYTF.

This sequence joins TRBV6-6 and TRBJ2-1; no reliable D call. The V end was cut by 4 bases, the J end by 2 bases, with 6 bases between. Germline V gene lookup returns CDR1 MNHNY and CDR2 SVGAGI (reference sequence). CDR3 length: 13 amino acids. Here the CDR3 DNA reads TGTGCCAGCAGTTCCATGGCCTACAATGAGCAGTTCTTC. Protein product: CASSSMAYNEQFF.

This clonotype was seen a few times. This sequence joins TRBV14 and TRBJ2-1; 11 nucleotides align to TRBD2. Germline CDR1 reads SGHDN; CDR2 reads FVKESK. The CDR3 contains 11 residues. V shed 8 bases and J 14 bases; nucleotides not matched to a gene: 5. The CDR3 protein is CASGSGRAKFF. CDR3 sequence (DNA): TGTGCCAGCGGTAGCGGGAGGGCCAAGTTCTTC.

With regard to this clonotype: A junction end diverges from the germline sequence, so it may reflect a read error. The chain links TRBV5-6 to TRBJ1-5, with a weak D call TRBD1 (5 bases). The CDR3 is made up of 16 amino acids. The germline gives CDR1 SGHDT, CDR2 YYEEEE. The CDR3 loop is CASSLAWDPPNQPLQF. The CDR3 DNA sequence: TGTGCCAGCAGCTTGGCCTGGGACCCCCCCAATCAGCCCCTGCAATTT.

This clonotype was detected only a few times. V gene TRBV27 combines with J gene TRBJ1-4; 9 bases map to TRBD1. CDR3 length equals 16 residues. V was clipped by 3 bases and J by 12 bases; unmatched bases: 14. Germline CDR1 MNHEY, CDR2 SMNVEV (reference sequence). The CDR3 region is CASSFLRQGDPRQLFF. CDR3 nucleotide sequence: TGTGCCAGCAGTTTTCTGCGACAGGGGGACCCCCGCCAACTGTTTTTT.

This clonotype was counted only a few times. V gene TRBV11-3 combines with J gene TRBJ2-1; 7 nucleotides match TRBD1. The CDR3 loop spans 13 amino acids. Germline CDR1 and CDR2: SGHNT and YENEEA. Unmatched junction bases numbered 6, after V lost 5 bases and J lost 8 bases. The CDR3 protein is CASSPTGNDEQFF. The CDR3 DNA reads TGTGCCAGCAGCCCGACAGGGAACGATGAGCAGTTCTTC.

V and J are TRBV19 and TRBJ1-1; 10 bases line up with TRBD1. V gave up 6 bases and J gave up 7 bases; unmatched junction bases: 8. The CDR3 sequence is 14 residues long. The germline CDR1 and CDR2 sequences are LNHDA and SQIVND (reference sequence). The DNA of the CDR3 is TGTGCCAGTAGCTCAGGACAGGGGGTCGTTGAAGCTTTCTTT. Translated: CASSSGQGVVEAFF.

The chain combines TRBV6-5 with TRBJ2-3; 9 nucleotides match TRBD1. Germline V gives CDR1 MNHEY, CDR2 SVGAGI. The V and J ends lost 6 bases and 1 base, in that order; junction bases with no gene match: 20. This CDR3 has 20 residues. Here the CDR3 DNA reads TGTGCCAGCAGATCCCCTGGGACAGGGACTGGCCGGAAGGGCACAGATACGCAGTATTTT. This sequence encodes CASRSPGTGTGRKGTDTQYF.

CDR3 DNA: TGTGCCAGCAGCCAAGCCCCGACAGGGCCCCTGTCGCCCCAGCATTTT. It translates to CASSQAPTGPLSPQHF. The V call is TRBV3-1, the J call TRBJ1-5, with 7 bases fitting TRBD1. The V segment lost 1 base and the J segment 9 bases; nucleotides outside the gene matches: 12. The CDR3 has 16 residues. Germline V gives CDR1 LGHDT, CDR2 YNNKEL (reference sequence).

The chain couples TRBV6-6 to TRBJ2-2; a possible D gene is TRBD1 (6 bases). The CDR3 consists of 14 residues. The germline V gene has CDR1 MNHNY and CDR2 SVGAGI (reference sequence). Trimming cost V 7 bases and J 0 bases, with 9 bases left between them. This chain's CDR3 is CASNQGPNTGELFF. The CDR3 nucleotides read TGTGCCAGCAACCAGGGGCCGAACACCGGGGAGCTGTTTTTT.

This clonotype was detected only a few times. The rearrangement uses TRBV7-3 and TRBJ1-2; D possibly corresponds to TRBD1 (6 bases). V gave up 5 bases and J gave up 4 bases, with 17 bases separating them. CDR1 is SGHTA and CDR2 is FQGTGA in the germline V gene. The CDR3 is made up of 15 amino acids. The CDR3 region is CASSPQPGEGYGYTF. Here the CDR3 DNA reads TGTGCCAGCAGCCCCCAGCCAGGGGAGGGCTATGGCTACACCTTC.

The chain combines TRBV6-2 or TRBV6-3 with TRBJ2-2; weak D call: TRBD2 (6 bases). Germline assignment: CDR1 MNHEY and CDR2 SVGEGT. With 8 bases removed from V and 4 bases from J, the gap between germline ends came to 17 bases. The CDR3 sequence is 15 residues long. The CDR3 DNA sequence: TGTGCCAGCTCGGAGCTAGCGTCCGTCACCGGGGAGCTGTTTTTT. Protein product: CASSELASVTGELFF.

Remarks on this clonotype: At one end the junction does not follow the germline gene, possibly because of a read error. V is TRBV12-5 and J is TRBJ2-3; possibly TRBD1 or TRBD2 for D (5 bases each). This CDR3 has 14 residues. Germline V gene lookup returns CDR1 LGHNT and CDR2 FRNRAP. The CDR3 reads CARGFYHQRGTQYF. The DNA for the CDR3 is TGTGCTAGAGGTTTTTACCACCAGAGGGGTACGCAGTATTTT.

The gene calls are TRBV6-5 and TRBJ2-1, with 7 positions matching TRBD2. Germline V lookup: CDR1 MNHEY, CDR2 SVGAGI. The V and J ends lost 7 bases and 1 base, in that order; junction bases with no gene match: 1. CDR3 length: 13 residues. CDR3 in DNA: TGTGCCAGCAATAGCGGGTCCTACAATGAGCAGTTCTTC. Protein product: CASNSGSYNEQFF.

This clonotype was counted at least ten times. This chain connects TRBV28 to TRBJ2-3; D is perhaps TRBD1 (6 bases). This CDR3 is built from 15 residues. Germline V gene sequence: CDR1 MDHEN, CDR2 SYDVKM. Trimming took 2 bases from V and 6 from J, leaving 15 bases between them. The CDR3 DNA follows: TGTGCCAGCAGTTTAAACGTACAGGGAAGGGATACGCAGTATTTT. It codes for CASSLNVQGRDTQYF.

There are a few counts of this clonotype. V is TRBV27 and J is TRBJ1-4; D is unresolved. CDR1 is MNHEY, CDR2 SMNVEV, per germline (reference sequence). Trimming took 4 bases from V and 6 from J, leaving 15 bases between them. CDR3 length equals 15 residues. CDR3 nucleotides: TGTGCCAGCAGTTCTACCCTTTCGGCGGATGAAAAACTGTTTTTT. Translated, it gives CASSSTLSADEKLFF.

The table lists this clonotype with many counts. The chain carries TRBV5-4 and TRBJ1-1, with D possibly matching TRBD1 (6 bases). V was clipped by 1 base and J by 7 bases, with 17 bases between them. The CDR3 has 15 amino acids. Germline V lookup: CDR1 SGHNT, CDR2 YYREEE (reference sequence). The CDR3 DNA is TGTGCCAGCAGCTTGTTGCAGGGGCTTCAGGGTGAAGCTTTCTTT. This codes for CASSLLQGLQGEAFF.